This T cell receptor beta chain was found in a study of blood T cell repertoires in COVID-19. The overall study: Nucleic acid was either cDNA or gDNA, and it came from T cells, B-cell-depleted T cells, or PBMCs.

Patients of the Seattle cohort, enrolled during active infection, were followed longitudinally. Trimming removed 5 bases from V and 0 bases from J; junction bases left unmatched: 13. Germline values: CDR1 SGHRS, CDR2 YFSETQ. The CDR3 extends over 20 amino acids. Only in-frame clones appear in the TCRdb table, and some are missing; sequencing was by immunoSEQ multiplex PCR. The sample consists of some 300,000 clones, 90% of them appearing once. This chain joins TRBV5-1 and TRBJ2-1, with TRBD2 identical over 14 bases. Specimen: peripheral blood. The receptor was isolated from a woman aged 45-59 years with COVID-19, enrolled during active disease. The CDR3 region is CASSPMGLAGDWSSYNEQFF. The CDR3 nucleotides read TGCGCCAGCAGTCCAATGGGACTAGCGGGAGACTGGAGCTCCTACAATGAGCAGTTCTTC.